Presented here are 27 T cell receptor beta chains from one specimen sequenced in a study of blood T cell repertoires in COVID-19. Generated by immunoSEQ multiplex PCR, the TCRdb table keeps only in-frame clones and is missing some. The profile shows some 80,000 clones, 90% of them singletons. The sample taken for sequencing was peripheral blood. Receptors were obtained from a human donor in a cohort sampled during active COVID-19.

The genes are TRBV4-3 and TRBJ2-5; TRBD2 aligns across 8 bases. Germline V gives CDR1 LGHNA, CDR2 YSLEER. The CDR3 totals 15 residues. Losses at the gene ends were 0 bases for V and 8 bases for J; bases not matched to a gene: 8. CDR3 DNA: TGCGCCAGCAGCCAAGAAAGACGAACTAGCGGTACCCAGTACTTC. This sequence encodes CASSQERRTSGTQYF.

The CDR3 region has the DNA TGTGCCAGCTCACCACGGGACAGGGGCTACGAGCAGTACTTC. Translating it yields CASSPRDRGYEQYF. The gene calls are TRBV18 and TRBJ2-7, with 10 bases that match TRBD1. The CDR3 extends over 14 amino acids. V trimming: 1 base; J trimming: 3 bases; junction bases outside the gene matches: 0. The germline CDR1 and CDR2 sequences are KGHSH and LQKENI. Combining the CDR3 with reference TRBV18 and TRBJ2-7 gives the whole variable domain NAGVMQNPRHLVRRRGQEARLRCSPMKGHSHVYWYRQLPEEGLKFMVYLQKENIIDESGMPKERFSAEFPKEGPSILRIQQVVRGDSAAYFCASSPRDRGYEQYFGPGTRLTVT.

J is TRBJ1-5 and V is TRBV4-1; 7 bases map to TRBD1. CDR3 length: 16 amino acids. The germline V gene encodes CDR1 MGHRA and CDR2 YSYEKL. Losses at the gene ends were 3 bases for V and 2 bases for J; bases not matched to a gene: 7. CDR3 amino acids: CASSHPTGSGNQPQHF. The CDR3 region has the DNA TGCGCCAGCAGCCACCCGACAGGGTCGGGCAATCAGCCCCAGCATTTT.

The chain is built from TRBV2 and TRBJ1-5; D perhaps matches TRBD1 (5 bases). In germline, CDR1 is SNHLY, CDR2 FYNNEI. The CDR3 runs to 14 residues. The V gene lost 3 bases and the J gene lost 2 bases, with 8 bases spanning the gap. In DNA, the CDR3 is TGTGCCAGCAGTGAGGTGGGGCGCAATCAGCCCCAGCATTTT. Translated: CASSEVGRNQPQHF.

The rearrangement joins TRBV19 to TRBJ2-7; 10 nucleotides align to TRBD1. This CDR3 region has 15 residues. V trimming: 2 bases; J trimming: 2 bases; junction bases outside the gene matches: 3. Germline loops: CDR1 LNHDA, CDR2 SQIVND (reference sequence). This chain's CDR3 is CASSIRQGAAYEQYF. CDR3 DNA: TGTGCCAGTAGTATAAGACAGGGGGCCGCCTACGAGCAGTACTTC.

V and J are TRBV7-9 and TRBJ2-3; TRBD2 agrees at 8 bases. The junction had 10 bases not matched to a gene; V was cut back by 1 base and J by 4 bases. Germline-derived CDR1 and CDR2 are SEHNR and FQNEAQ (reference sequence). The length of the CDR3 is 17 residues. Here the CDR3 DNA reads TGTGCCAGCAGCTTAGATTGGATTAGCGGGAACCCAGATACGCAGTATTTT. Encoded protein: CASSLDWISGNPDTQYF.

This chain links TRBV5-4 with TRBJ2-7; 13 bases map to TRBD2. This CDR3 has 13 residues. Germline CDR1 reads SGHNT; CDR2 reads YYREEE (reference sequence). After removal of 4 bases from V and 7 bases from J, the junction contained 2 bases not matched to a gene. The CDR3 sequence is CASSEGLAGEQYF. The CDR3 DNA sequence: TGTGCCAGCAGCGAGGGACTAGCGGGGGAGCAGTACTTC.

This rearrangement joins TRBV19 to TRBJ2-3; 13 positions match TRBD2. Looked up from germline, CDR1 is LNHDA and CDR2 is SQIVND (reference sequence). The CDR3 has 17 amino acids. The junction had 7 bases not matched to a gene; V was cut back by 1 base and J by 6 bases. The CDR3 nucleotides read TGTGCCAGTAGTATAGGGAGGGGACTAGCGGGGTCCGATACGCAGTATTTT. As protein: CASSIGRGLAGSDTQYF.

The chain combines TRBV4-1 with TRBJ2-7; the match to TRBD1 covers 7 bases. The CDR3 extends over 15 amino acids. Germline CDR1 is MGHRA and CDR2 is YSYEKL. The junction had 7 bases not matched to a gene; V was cut back by 0 bases and J by 5 bases. CDR3 amino acids: CASSQDPTGIDEQYF. Written as DNA, the CDR3 is TGCGCCAGCAGCCAAGACCCGACAGGGATCGACGAGCAGTACTTC.

The chain carries TRBV9 and TRBJ2-2; TRBD2 aligns across 11 bases. The CDR3 contains 21 residues. Germline V gene sequence: CDR1 SGDLS, CDR2 YYNGEE. V was pared by 0 bases and J by 6 bases, with 19 bases of the junction left unmatched. CDR3: CASSVATGLAERVDRPGELFF. The CDR3 bases are TGTGCCAGCAGCGTAGCTACGGGACTAGCGGAGAGGGTGGATCGCCCCGGGGAGCTGTTTTTT.

The chain carries TRBV13 and TRBJ1-5, with a tentative D call TRBD1 (5 bases). Between the trimmed V and J ends, which lost 3 bases and 3 bases, there was a span of 9 bases. Germline-derived CDR1 and CDR2 are PRHDT and FYEKMQ (reference sequence). This CDR3 comprises 14 residues. The CDR3 nucleotides read TGTGCCAGCAGCTTGAGACAGTACAATCAGCCCCAGCATTTT. As protein: CASSLRQYNQPQHF.

V usage is TRBV2 and J usage is TRBJ2-1; TRBD2 matches 9 bases. Germline V gene lookup returns CDR1 SNHLY and CDR2 FYNNEI. Trimming cost V 4 bases and J 4 bases; bases outside gene matches: 5. The length of the CDR3 is 15 residues. DNA of the CDR3: TGTGCCAGCAGTGGACTAGCGGCCCCATACAATGAGCAGTTCTTC. Encoded protein: CASSGLAAPYNEQFF.

This clone appeared a few times. This chain uses TRBV11-2 with TRBJ2-1; TRBD2 is a possible D gene (5 bases). With 2 bases removed from V and 3 bases from J, the gap between germline ends came to 14 bases. From germline, CDR1 is SGHAT and CDR2 FQNNGV. The length of the CDR3 is 16 residues. CDR3 region: CASSLFEGVLYNEQFF. The CDR3 nucleotides read TGTGCCAGCAGCTTATTCGAGGGAGTCCTCTACAATGAGCAGTTCTTC.

The chain combines TRBV20-1 with TRBJ2-7; a possible D gene is TRBD1 (6 bases). CDR3 length: 12 amino acids. The germline gives CDR1 DFQATT, CDR2 SNEGSKA (reference sequence). The V and J ends lost 3 bases and 2 bases respectively, with 8 bases between them. The chain's CDR3 is CSASRGTYEQYF. CDR3 coding DNA: TGCAGTGCTAGTAGGGGGACCTACGAGCAGTACTTC.

The chain joins TRBV7-9 to TRBJ2-1; TRBD2 matches at 8 bases. Germline-derived CDR1 and CDR2 are SEHNR and FQNEAQ (reference sequence). With 5 bases clipped from V and 9 bases from J, the junction kept 12 bases outside the gene matches. The CDR3 contains 15 residues. The DNA for the CDR3 is TGTGCCAGCAGCCACGGGGAGCGGGAGACCAGTGAGCAGTTCTTC. Amino acids: CASSHGERETSEQFF.

The rearrangement joins TRBV6-5 to TRBJ1-1; TRBD1 is a possible D gene (5 bases). This CDR3 spans 14 amino acids. Germline-derived CDR1 and CDR2 are MNHEY and SVGAGI. V was cut by 6 bases and J by 0 bases, with 11 bases left in between. The CDR3 reads CASSLGAMNTEAFF. In nucleotides, the CDR3 is TGTGCCAGCAGCCTAGGGGCGATGAACACTGAAGCTTTCTTT.

The genes are TRBV5-8 and TRBJ2-4; D is unclear. V lost 2 bases to trimming and J lost 0 bases, with 9 bases between them. This CDR3 contains 15 residues. Germline V gene lookup returns CDR1 SGHTS and CDR2 YDEGEE. In DNA, the CDR3 is TGTGCCAGCAGCTTTTTTTCTCTAGCCAAAAACATTCAGTACTTC. Translation: CASSFFSLAKNIQYF. Drawing the rest from reference TRBV5-8 and TRBJ2-4, the complete variable domain is EAGVTQSPTHLIKTRGQQATLRCSPISGHTSVYWYQQALGLGLQFLLWYDEGEERNRGNFPPRFSGRQFPNYSSELNVNALELEDSALYLCASSFFSLAKNIQYFGAGTRLSVL.

CDR3: CASSPQGLEAFF. CDR3 DNA: TGTGCCAGCTCACCGCAGGGTTTGGAAGCTTTCTTT. The chain recombines TRBV18 with TRBJ1-1, with D maybe TRBD1 (5 bases). CDR1 and CDR2 from the germline V gene are KGHSH and LQKENI. The V end lost 3 bases, the J end lost 8 bases, and 10 bases lay between the germline ends. The CDR3 has 12 residues.

The rearrangement links TRBV7-9 to TRBJ2-7, with 9 bases aligning to TRBD2. The CDR3 has 14 amino acids. In germline, CDR1 is SEHNR, CDR2 FQNEAQ (reference sequence). The J segment lost 5 bases and the V segment lost 5 bases, leaving 7 bases of the junction unmatched. CDR3 region: CASSQIAGANEQYF. CDR3 DNA sequence: TGTGCCAGCAGCCAAATAGCGGGAGCGAACGAGCAGTACTTC.

V usage is TRBV4-3 and J usage is TRBJ2-7; TRBD1 aligns across 8 bases. Germline values: CDR1 LGHNA, CDR2 YSLEER. The J segment lost 3 bases and the V segment lost 0 bases, leaving 10 bases of the junction unmatched. This CDR3 is built from 17 residues. This CDR3 is CASSQDPPGDRFYEQYF. The DNA for the CDR3 is TGCGCCAGCAGCCAAGATCCGCCGGGGGACAGGTTCTACGAGCAGTACTTC.

The chain has TRBV18 and TRBJ1-6; 8 nucleotides align to TRBD1. With V trimmed by 1 base and J by 9 bases, 5 bases remained unmatched. Germline V gives CDR1 KGHSH, CDR2 LQKENI. The CDR3 has 15 residues. For the CDR3, the DNA is TGTGCCAGCTCACCACTGGGCAGGGGGCGTTCACCCCTCCACTTT. This sequence encodes CASSPLGRGRSPLHF.

A few counts support this clone. This chain connects TRBV28 to TRBJ1-5, with D uncertain. In germline, CDR1 is MDHEN, CDR2 SYDVKM. This CDR3 contains 14 residues. With 4 bases removed from V and 0 bases from J, the gap between germline ends came to 7 bases. The CDR3 is CASSSDYSNQPQHF. The CDR3 nucleotides read TGTGCCAGCAGTTCAGACTATAGCAATCAGCCCCAGCATTTT. The variable domain in full, with the rest retrieved from reference TRBV28 and TRBJ1-5, is DVKVTQSSRYLVKRTGEKVFLECVQDMDHENMFWYRQDPGLGLRLIYFSYDVKMKEKGDIPEGYSVSREKKERFSLILESASTNQTSMYLCASSSDYSNQPQHFGDGTRLSIL.

CDR3 sequence (DNA): TGTGCCAGCAGTTTTTACTTGCTGAGCTCCTACAATGAGCAGTTCTTC. This sequence encodes CASSFYLLSSYNEQFF. The chain has TRBV28 and TRBJ2-1; no firm D call. The CDR3 runs 16 residues. V was pared by 3 bases and J by 0 bases, with 12 bases between. CDR1 is MDHEN and CDR2 is SYDVKM in the germline V gene.

The rearrangement uses TRBV28 and TRBJ2-3; TRBD2 agrees at 14 bases. This CDR3 spans 17 amino acids. Germline loops: CDR1 MDHEN, CDR2 SYDVKM. The V segment lost 4 bases and the J segment 4 bases; nucleotides outside the gene matches: 7. CDR3: CASSSGLAGVSADTQYF. Here the CDR3 DNA reads TGTGCCAGCAGTTCGGGACTAGCGGGAGTAAGCGCAGATACGCAGTATTTT.

This rearrangement joins TRBV2 to TRBJ1-6; tentatively, D is TRBD1 (5 bases). CDR3 length equals 17 residues. V lost 2 bases to trimming and J lost 3 bases, with 14 bases between them. Germline CDR1 reads SNHLY; CDR2 reads FYNNEI. The CDR3 region has the DNA TGTGCCAGCAGTGAATTTGTAGGGGATTACTATAATTCACCCCTCCACTTT. It is translated as CASSEFVGDYYNSPLHF. Filled out from reference TRBV2 and TRBJ1-6, the complete variable domain reads EPEVTQTPSHQVTQMGQEVILRCVPISNHLYFYWYRQILGQKVEFLVSFYNNEISEKSEIFDDQFSVERPDGSNFTLKIRSTKLEDSAMYFCASSEFVGDYYNSPLHFGNGTRLTVT.

The rearrangement uses TRBV9 and TRBJ2-7, with a possible D match to TRBD2 (5 bases). The CDR3 has 17 amino acids. The V gene's germline CDR1 is SGDLS and CDR2 YYNGEE. V was clipped by 4 bases and J by 4 bases, with 24 bases between them. The CDR3 sequence is CASSPPPTTEKPYEQYF. For the CDR3, the DNA is TGTGCCAGCAGCCCCCCCCCGACTACTGAAAAACCTTACGAGCAGTACTTC.

This clone was observed once. The genes are TRBV29-1 and TRBJ2-1; 10 bases agree with TRBD1. The CDR3 runs 13 residues. The V and J ends lost 1 base and 12 bases, in that order; junction bases with no gene match: 6. Germline values: CDR1 SQVTM, CDR2 ANQGSEA. This CDR3 reads CSVEATGTGVQFF. In DNA, the CDR3 is TGCAGCGTTGAAGCGACCGGGACAGGGGTGCAGTTCTTC.